A selection of T cell receptor beta chains follows, all from one sample in a study of graft-versus-host responses after intestinal transplantation. Their antigens are not known. Clones were sequenced by immunoSEQ multiplex PCR, and TCRdb holds only the in-frame ones, with some missing. The sample holds some 82,000 clones; roughly 84% are singletons and the top ten take over 7%. The sequences come from unstimulated CD8+ T cells sorted from spleen or lymph node cells, collected before transplant. These receptors all come from a human donor who was the organ donor for an intestinal transplant. Both conserved end residues are part of each CDR3. The D gene is left open where the match is weak. Clone size is shown for a subset of rows, as once, few, many or a class of expanded clone.

d_gene	abundance	v_gene	len	j_gene	CDR3nt	CDR3aa
TRBD1	NA	TRBV5-4	14	TRBJ2-7	TGTGCCAGCAGCCCCGGACAGGGGGCCTACGAGCAGTACTTC	CASSPGQGAYEQYF
NA	few	TRBV7-8	11	TRBJ2-7	TGTGCCAGCAGCTTATTATACGAGCAGTACTTC	CASSLLYEQYF
NA	NA	TRBV2	14	TRBJ1-4	TGTGCCAGCAGTGAAGCGGTTGCTGGGGAAAAACTGTTTTTT	CASSEAVAGEKLFF
NA	NA	TRBV5-1	15	TRBJ1-2	TGCGCCAGCAGCTTGGCTCCAGCAGGGGCGAGTGGCTACACCTTC	CASSLAPAGASGYTF
NA	NA	TRBV10-1	15	TRBJ2-1	TGCGCCAGCAGAAAATCCTCCGTAGGCGCCTCTGAGCAGTTCTTC	CASRKSSVGASEQFF
NA	once	TRBV19	13	TRBJ2-1	TGTGCCAGTAGTACCAGCGCAGGGGCTGAGCAGTTCTTC	CASSTSAGAEQFF
NA	medium-sized	TRBV7-2	12	TRBJ1-4	TGTGCCAGCAGCTTAGAGTTCGAAAAACTGTTTTTT	CASSLEFEKLFF
NA	NA	TRBV4-1	15	TRBJ1-5	TGCGCCAGCAGCCAAGAGACTGACTTTTATCAGCCCCAGCATTTT	CASSQETDFYQPQHF
TRBD2	NA	TRBV7-9	16	TRBJ2-1	TGTGCCAGCAGTCGGACTAGCGGGGAAGACTACAATGAGCAGTTCTTC	CASSRTSGEDYNEQFF
TRBD1	few	TRBV7-9	15	TRBJ2-1	TGTGCCAGCAGCTTGTTCTCGACAGGGAACAATGAGCAGTTCTTC	CASSLFSTGNNEQFF
NA	NA	TRBV28	12	TRBJ1-3	TGTGCCAGCAGTTTTGCGGGATACACCATATATTTT	CASSFAGYTIYF
TRBD2	once	TRBV6-5	15	TRBJ2-1	TGTGCCAGCAGTCTTACTAGCGGGGGCTACAATGAGCAGTTCTTC	CASSLTSGGYNEQFF
NA	NA	TRBV6-5	15	TRBJ1-3	TGTGCCAGCAGTTACTCATCCGGGCTGGGAAACACCATATATTTT	CASSYSSGLGNTIYF
NA	NA	TRBV5-1	14	TRBJ2-7	TGCGCCAGCAAAAGCCCATCGAACTTCTACGAGCAGTACTTC	CASKSPSNFYEQYF
NA	NA	TRBV7-9	15	TRBJ1-1	TGTGCCAGCAGCCCTCAAGCGTACCAGTACACTGAAGCTTTCTTT	CASSPQAYQYTEAFF
NA	NA	TRBV5-5	16	TRBJ1-1	TGTGCCAGCAGCTTGACCCACCCCTCAATGGGGACTGAAGCTTTCTTT	CASSLTHPSMGTEAFF
NA	NA	TRBV11-3	14	TRBJ1-1	TGTGCCAGCAGCCCGGGGGGGGGCAACACTGAAGCTTTCTTT	CASSPGGGNTEAFF
NA	NA	TRBV4-1	15	TRBJ1-5	TGCGCCAGCAGCCAAGATTTCGGTAGCAATCAGCCCCAGCATTTT	CASSQDFGSNQPQHF
NA	NA	TRBV6-1	13	TRBJ1-2	TGTGCCAGCAGGGACGGACAGTTCTATGGCTACACCTTC	CASRDGQFYGYTF
NA	NA	TRBV27	11	TRBJ1-1	TGTGCCAGCGAGACAAACACTGAAGCTTTCTTT	CASETNTEAFF
NA	NA	TRBV25-1	16	TRBJ2-2	TGTGCCAGCAGTGATTTGACCGCTGGGGTGATCGGGGAGCTGTTTTTT	CASSDLTAGVIGELFF
NA	NA	TRBV30	15	TRBJ1-5	TGTGCCTGGAGTGTATGGGGGAGTGGCAATCAGCCCCAGCATTTT	CAWSVWGSGNQPQHF
TRBD2	NA	TRBV7-9	16	TRBJ2-1	TGTGCCAGCAGGAACACTAGCGGGGTCACCTACAATGAGCAGTTCTTC	CASRNTSGVTYNEQFF
NA	NA	TRBV30	13	TRBJ2-2	TGTGCCTGGAGTCTGAAGAGTAACGGGGAGCTGTTTTTT	CAWSLKSNGELFF
NA	NA	TRBV27	14	TRBJ1-1	TGTGCCAGCAGTCTCACCCTCCGGTCCGCTGAAGCTTTCTTT	CASSLTLRSAEAFF
TRBD1	NA	TRBV4-1	13	TRBJ1-5	TGCGCCAGCGCCGCAGGGGGCGGACAGCCCCAGCATTTT	CASAAGGGQPQHF
TRBD1	few	TRBV10-3	19	TRBJ2-7	TGTGCCATCAGTGACCCCGGGACAGGGGTCCCCAAGGCACACTACGAGCAGTACTTC	CAISDPGTGVPKAHYEQYF
NA	once	TRBV9	14	TRBJ2-5	TGTGCCAGCAGCGGCCCCCGGCAGGGAGAGACCCAGTACTTC	CASSGPRQGETQYF
NA	few	TRBV6-4	13	TRBJ1-5	TGTGCCAGCAGTGACAGGCCCAATCAGCCCCAGCATTTT	CASSDRPNQPQHF
TRBD1	NA	TRBV6-1	15	TRBJ2-7	TGTGCCAGCAGCACCGCCGGGACAGGGGGTTACGAGCAGTACTTC	CASSTAGTGGYEQYF
NA	few	TRBV19	12	TRBJ1-1	TGTGCCAGTAGTATCGGGAACACTGAAGCTTTCTTT	CASSIGNTEAFF
TRBD1	NA	TRBV28	13	TRBJ2-3	TGTGCCAGCGGACAGGCCGAGCAAGATACGCAGTATTTT	CASGQAEQDTQYF
TRBD1	NA	TRBV11-2	16	TRBJ1-1	TGTGCCAGCAGCCTTGAGTCGTGGGACAGGGGAACTGAAGCTTTCTTT	CASSLESWDRGTEAFF
NA	NA	TRBV6-5	12	TRBJ2-2	TGTGCCAGCACAGGGAACACCGGGGAGCTGTTTTTT	CASTGNTGELFF
TRBD1	NA	TRBV2	15	TRBJ1-1	TGTGCCATCCCTACCGTGGGACAGGGAGGGACTGAAGCTTTCTTT	CAIPTVGQGGTEAFF
NA	NA	TRBV27	14	TRBJ1-4	TGTGCCAGCAGAACAGGGTCGGCCCATGAAAAACTGTTTTTT	CASRTGSAHEKLFF
NA	NA	TRBV6-1	15	TRBJ2-7	TGTGCCAGCAGTGAAGAGTGGGGATCTCCGTACGAGCAGTACTTC	CASSEEWGSPYEQYF
NA	NA	TRBV19	15	TRBJ2-2	TGTGCCAGTAGTGTCGACAGTACGAACACCGGGGAGCTGTTTTTT	CASSVDSTNTGELFF
NA	NA	TRBV29-1	15	TRBJ2-1	TGCAGCGCTACCTCGGGGAGGTATAAGGTCAGGGAGCAGTTCTTC	CSATSGRYKVREQFF
TRBD2	NA	TRBV9	15	TRBJ2-1	TGTGCCAGCAGCTTAGACTGGGCGGGGGGAGGTGAGCAGTTCTTC	CASSLDWAGGGEQFF